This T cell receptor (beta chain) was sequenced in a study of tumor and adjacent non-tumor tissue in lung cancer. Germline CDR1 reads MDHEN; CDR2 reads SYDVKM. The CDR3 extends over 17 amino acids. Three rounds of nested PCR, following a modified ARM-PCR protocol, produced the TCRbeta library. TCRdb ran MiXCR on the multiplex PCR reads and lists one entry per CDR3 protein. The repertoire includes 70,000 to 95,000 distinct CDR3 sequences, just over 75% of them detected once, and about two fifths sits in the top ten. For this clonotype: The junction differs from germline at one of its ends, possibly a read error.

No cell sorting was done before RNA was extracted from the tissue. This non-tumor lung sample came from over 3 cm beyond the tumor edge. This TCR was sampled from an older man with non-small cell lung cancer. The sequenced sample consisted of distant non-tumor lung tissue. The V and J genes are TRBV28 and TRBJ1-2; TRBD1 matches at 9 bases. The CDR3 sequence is CASSLLSGTGGTRAYAF. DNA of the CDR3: TGTGCCAGCAGTTTATTATCGGGCACAGGGGGCACTCGTGCCTACGCCTTC.